This T cell receptor beta chain was captured in a study of OX40 agonist ivuxolimab in advanced cancers. Overall study context: With a range of about 23 to 90, age averaged approximately 64 years, and 65% to 90% were male. A history of anti-PD-1, anti-PD-L1 or anti-CTLA-4 therapy was acceptable, and about 37% had some. Study-wide results and caveats: There was clonal expansion of CD4+ and CD8+ blood T cells by week 6 at 0.1 to 3.0 mg/kg. No antigen was identified for the clonally expanded peripheral T cells.

The junction had 11 bases not matched to a gene; V was cut back by 4 bases and J by 8 bases. This CDR3 contains 15 residues. Germline-derived CDR1 and CDR2 are SGHTS and YDEGEE. TCRdb's table, derived via immunoSEQ multiplex PCR, lists solely in-frame clones and lacks some. The table lists approximately 70,000 clones, roughly 87% of them singletons. Remarks on this clone: Its antigen is undetermined.

This sequence joins TRBV5-8 and TRBJ1-2; 10 positions agree with TRBD1. The input for sequencing was CD4+ or CD8+ T cells sorted from blood, taken in a trial of the OX40 agonist ivuxolimab. The TCR was taken from an adult with an advanced solid tumor such as melanoma, head and neck, liver or kidney cancer. The CDR3 loop reads CASSPETGGAGGYTF. The CDR3 region has the DNA TGTGCCAGCAGCCCGGAGACAGGGGGCGCGGGGGGCTACACCTTC. Together with reference TRBV5-8 and TRBJ1-2, the CDR3 gives the full variable domain: EAGVTQSPTHLIKTRGQQATLRCSPISGHTSVYWYQQALGLGLQFLLWYDEGEERNRGNFPPRFSGRQFPNYSSELNVNALELEDSALYLCASSPETGGAGGYTFGSGTRLTVV.